Listed here is a single T cell receptor beta chain. The antigen is not known. Time point reported: patch test 3, about 24 weeks after DPC sensitization. Treatment of the sample: therapeutic diphenylcyclopropenone sensitization with weekly scalp DPC. Germline values: CDR1 MDHEN, CDR2 SYDVKM. Unmatched junction bases numbered 11, after V lost 6 bases and J lost 4 bases. The CDR3 is 16 amino acids. The data were taken from a study of human T cells and chemical hapten exposure. Study results and limitations: PT1 expanded TCR counts and patch test score correlated positively.

Via MiXCR, TCRdb re-called the RACE reads, giving one row per CDR3 protein. The repertoire consists of 210,000 or so distinct CDR3 sequences, with 24% occurring once and the leading ten covering around 2.5%. The specimen was whole blood, collected in connection with sensitization to the hapten diphenylcyclopropenone (DPC). This TCR was recovered from a woman between 35 and 50 years old with alopecia areata. Some clones in this sample may be carry-over from other donors' samples. The V gene is TRBV28, the J gene TRBJ2-7, with 11 bases aligning to TRBD1. In DNA, the CDR3 is TGTGCCAGCAGGGGAACCGGGACAGGGGGTGGGTACGAGCAGTACTTC. Translated, it gives CASRGTGTGGGYEQYF.